A selection of T cell receptor beta chains follows, all from one sample in a study of OX40 agonist ivuxolimab in advanced cancers. The table came from immunoSEQ multiplex PCR; TCRdb's copy has only in-frame clones and leaves some out. The sample contains 35,000 to 40,000 clones, 87% of which appear only once. Sequenced material: CD4+ or CD8+ T cells sorted from blood, taken in a trial of the OX40 agonist ivuxolimab. Receptor source: an adult with an advanced solid tumor such as melanoma, head and neck, liver or kidney cancer. Each CDR3 is given with its conserved first and last residue. The D gene is left open where the match is weak. Only some rows state a clone size, as once, few, many or a class for expanded clones.

J	V	D	size	CDR3	DNA
TRBJ1-2	TRBV5-4	TRBD1	-	CASSLVATGGWGYTF	TGTGCCAGCAGCTTGGTAGCGACAGGGGGTTGGGGCTACACCTTC
TRBJ1-3	TRBV6-1	-	-	CASITRGRGGNTIYF	TGTGCCAGCATTACCCGAGGCAGGGGTGGAAACACCATATATTTT
TRBJ1-2	TRBV5-5	-	-	CASSLDGTGLYGYTF	TGTGCCAGCAGCTTGGACGGCACCGGCCTTTATGGCTACACCTTC
TRBJ2-3	TRBV2	-	-	CASNPGQGSTDTQYF	TGTGCCAGCAACCCGGGGCAGGGGAGCACAGATACGCAGTATTTT
TRBJ2-7	TRBV11-2	-	-	CASSLAYEQYF	TGTGCCAGCAGCTTAGCCTACGAGCAGTACTTC
TRBJ1-5	TRBV4-1	-	-	CASSQTTVKQPQHF	TGCGCCAGCAGCCAGACGACAGTAAAACAGCCCCAGCATTTT
TRBJ1-4	TRBV30	-	-	CAWTQGHRVDEKLFF	TGTGCCTGGACCCAGGGACACCGGGTTGATGAAAAACTGTTTTTT
TRBJ2-3	TRBV19	-	once	CASRDGASSTDTQYF	TGTGCCAGTAGGGACGGGGCTTCTAGCACAGATACGCAGTATTTT
TRBJ2-7	TRBV18	-	-	CASSPPTGTRRNEQYF	TGTGCCAGCTCACCCCCAACCGGGACACGACGGAACGAGCAGTACTTC
TRBJ2-2	TRBV4-1	-	-	CASTEWEPNTGELFF	TGCGCCAGCACGGAATGGGAACCGAACACCGGGGAGCTGTTTTTT
TRBJ2-7	TRBV5-4	TRBD1	-	CASSAGTGHAYEQYF	TGTGCCAGCAGCGCCGGGACAGGGCATGCCTACGAGCAGTACTTC
TRBJ1-5	TRBV19	-	medium-sized	CASSRGRGQPQHF	TGTGCCAGTAGCCGGGGCCGCGGTCAGCCCCAGCATTTT
TRBJ2-2	TRBV5-4	TRBD2	-	CASSSRSSGTRGELFF	TGTGCCAGCAGCTCCCGGAGTAGCGGGACTCGCGGGGAGCTGTTTTTT
TRBJ1-2	TRBV5-8	-	-	CASILNRDGYTF	TGTGCCAGCATCCTCAACAGGGACGGCTACACCTTC
TRBJ2-1	TRBV10-3	-	few	CAISESGGASSYNEQFF	TGTGCCATCAGTGAGTCGGGTGGCGCCAGCTCCTACAATGAGCAGTTCTTC
TRBJ2-7	TRBV7-9	-	-	CASSLPPGNEQYF	TGTGCCAGCAGCTTACCCCCCGGCAACGAGCAGTACTTC
TRBJ2-7	TRBV7-3	-	-	CASSLSGTTSYEQYF	TGTGCCAGCAGCTTAAGTGGGACCACCTCCTACGAGCAGTACTTC
TRBJ1-1	TRBV7-8	-	-	CASSVRDAWTEAFF	TGTGCCAGCAGCGTCCGGGACGCATGGACTGAAGCTTTCTTT
TRBJ2-3	TRBV4-2	-	-	CASMQQGRSSDTQYF	TGTGCCAGCATGCAACAGGGTCGTTCCTCAGATACGCAGTATTTT
TRBJ2-5	TRBV11-2	-	-	CASSYDLKETQYF	TGTGCCAGCAGCTACGACCTAAAAGAGACCCAGTACTTC
TRBJ2-1	TRBV6-5	TRBD1	-	CASTWTGLNEQFF	TGTGCCAGCACCTGGACAGGGCTAAATGAGCAGTTCTTC
TRBJ2-3	TRBV7-9	-	few	CASSLQGDTQYF	TGTGCCAGCAGCTTACAGGGGGATACGCAGTATTTT
TRBJ2-5	TRBV7-9	TRBD2	-	CASSLGVTTSGKQEQYF	TGTGCCAGCAGCTTAGGCGTAACGACTAGCGGGAAACAGGAGCAGTACTTC
TRBJ2-7	TRBV30	TRBD2	-	CAWAGVYEQYF	TGTGCCTGGGCGGGGGTCTACGAGCAGTACTTC
TRBJ2-5	TRBV6-7	TRBD1	-	CASSYSRGLTPMETQYF	TGTGCCAGCAGTTACTCGAGGGGGCTAACTCCGATGGAGACCCAGTACTTC
TRBJ2-3	TRBV5-1	TRBD2	-	CASSSGTHTDTQYF	TGCGCCAGCAGCAGCGGGACTCACACAGATACGCAGTATTTT
TRBJ2-1	TRBV6-5	TRBD2	-	CASTKNSGGRNEQFF	TGTGCCAGCACAAAGAACTCGGGGGGTAGGAATGAGCAGTTCTTC
TRBJ1-5	TRBV18	TRBD1	-	CASSTGDNQPQHF	TGTGCCAGCTCGACAGGGGACAATCAGCCCCAGCATTTT
TRBJ2-5	TRBV4-2	-	-	CASSQEGETQYF	TGTGCCAGCAGCCAAGAAGGGGAGACCCAGTACTTC
TRBJ2-4	TRBV7-9	-	once	CASSPPENIQYF	TGTGCCAGCAGCCCCCCTGAAAACATTCAGTACTTC
TRBJ2-3	TRBV5-1	-	-	CASSLGWDTQYF	TGCGCCAGCAGCTTGGGGTGGGATACGCAGTATTTT
TRBJ1-6	TRBV4-1	-	-	CASSQDERSYNSPLHF	TGCGCCAGCAGCCAGGATGAGCGCTCCTATAATTCACCCCTCCACTTT
TRBJ2-1	TRBV2	TRBD2	-	CASEASGSSGEQFF	TGTGCCAGCGAGGCTAGCGGGAGTTCAGGAGAGCAGTTCTTC
TRBJ1-3	TRBV7-6	-	-	CASSPVGSGNTIYF	TGTGCCAGCAGCCCGGTGGGCTCTGGAAACACCATATATTTT
TRBJ1-1	TRBV11-2	-	-	CASSSWGGTEAFF	TGTGCCAGCAGCTCCTGGGGGGGCACTGAAGCTTTCTTT
TRBJ2-7	TRBV30	-	-	CAWSARYEQYF	TGTGCCTGGAGTGCCCGCTACGAGCAGTACTTC
TRBJ2-7	TRBV11-3	-	-	CASSLASGYEQYF	TGTGCCAGCAGCTTAGCGTCCGGTTACGAGCAGTACTTC
TRBJ2-7	TRBV18	-	-	CASSPRGHEQYF	TGTGCCAGCTCACCACGGGGCCACGAGCAGTACTTC
TRBJ2-1	TRBV7-8	TRBD2	-	CASSFLPGLDSYNEQFF	TGTGCCAGCAGCTTTCTTCCGGGACTAGACTCCTACAATGAGCAGTTCTTC
TRBJ2-1	TRBV2	TRBD2	-	CASSQLGTSGDNEQFF	TGTGCCAGCAGCCAACTGGGGACTAGCGGGGACAATGAGCAGTTCTTC
TRBJ2-2	TRBV6-5	-	once	CASRTPGAGTGELFF	TGTGCCAGCAGGACCCCAGGGGCGGGCACCGGGGAGCTGTTTTTT
TRBJ2-1	TRBV5-8	-	-	CADKSPGAVHEQFF	TGTGCCGATAAATCCCCCGGGGCGGTGCATGAGCAGTTCTTC
TRBJ1-2	TRBV4-1	TRBD1	once	CASSQTTGGYGYTF	TGCGCCAGCAGCCAAACGACAGGGGGCTATGGCTACACCTTC
TRBJ1-6	TRBV7-9	-	-	CASSLSPQNSPLHF	TGTGCCAGCAGCTTGTCCCCTCAGAATTCACCCCTCCACTTT
TRBJ1-1	TRBV21-1	-	-	CASSKEGMNTEAFF	TGTGCCAGCAGCAAAGAGGGGATGAACACTGAAGCTTTCTTT
TRBJ2-6	TRBV7-3	-	-	CASSLTGTGANVLTF	TGTGCCAGCAGCTTAACGGGAACTGGGGCCAACGTCCTGACTTTC
TRBJ2-7	TRBV7-2	-	-	CASSLMSYEQYF	TGTGCCAGCAGCTTAATGTCTTACGAGCAGTACTTC
TRBJ2-1	TRBV10-2	-	-	CASKVGAPNYEQFF	TGCGCCAGCAAAGTGGGAGCCCCCAATTACGAGCAGTTCTTC
TRBJ2-3	TRBV7-2	-	-	CASSFEPPILSTDTQYF	TGTGCCAGCAGCTTCGAACCGCCGATTTTGAGCACAGATACGCAGTATTTT
TRBJ2-5	TRBV7-9	-	-	CASSRGTGAETQYF	TGTGCCAGCAGCCGGGGTACTGGGGCGGAGACCCAGTACTTC
TRBJ2-2	TRBV6-6	-	-	CASMSGRDTGELFF	TGTGCCAGCATGAGCGGGCGGGACACCGGGGAGCTGTTTTTT
TRBJ2-3	TRBV5-1	TRBD2	-	CASSISGAHWDTQYF	TGCGCCAGCAGCATAAGCGGGGCGCACTGGGATACGCAGTATTTT
TRBJ2-2	TRBV4-1	TRBD1	-	CASSPERGGQGATNTGELFF	TGCGCCAGCAGCCCAGAGAGGGGGGGACAGGGGGCCACGAACACCGGGGAGCTGTTTTTT